Sequencing of this TCR beta chain was carried out in a study of CD8 T cells in ankylosing spondylitis. Points from the study as a whole: The study identified a TCR beta motif of fewer than 10 highly homologous variants that appeared characteristic of ankylosing spondylitis blood. Within peripheral blood, clones linked to disease were CD8+ and relatively rare.

CDR3 length: 14 residues. Germline V gene sequence: CDR1 MNHEY, CDR2 SVGEGT. Trimming left V 7 bases short and J 5 bases short, with 17 bases between. TCRdb itself ran the 5' RACE reads through MiXCR, one entry per CDR3 protein. Among about 800,000 distinct CDR3 sequences listed, approximately 12% were seen once. With regard to this clonotype: Its antigen remains unknown.

Sequenced sample: blood, either unsorted or a sorted T cell fraction (not recorded which). J is TRBJ2-5 and V is TRBV6-2 or TRBV6-3; tentatively, D is TRBD2 (5 bases). This receptor was taken from a male donor with ankylosing spondylitis. The CDR3 DNA reads TGTGCCAGCACCCCGGCGGGCGCGGGTGAGACCCAGTACTTC. Protein product: CASTPAGAGETQYF.